The T cell receptor (beta chain) under discussion was sequenced for a study of blood T cells in healthy people across ages. This clonotype was seen ten or more times. Alongside a J-beta primer mix, a sample-barcoded 5' primer served in a second PCR lasting about 6 to 11 cycles. In TCRdb, the 5' RACE reads were re-called with MiXCR into one record per CDR3 protein. Seen here are 650,000 to 950,000 distinct CDR3 sequences, under 45% observed once, and the top ten hold about a fifth. The draw of peripheral blood yielded ten milliliters from each donor. This CDR3 has 16 residues. V was trimmed by 5 bases and J by 5 bases, leaving 20 bases between them. CDR1 is SGHRS and CDR2 is YFSETQ in the germline V gene.

The V gene is TRBV5-1, the J gene TRBJ2-1; either TRBD1 or TRBD2 may fit D (5 bases each). Sequencing used blood. The clonotype originates from a man aged 60-69 years in good health. CDR3 region: CASRQEPGRTNNEQFF. CDR3 nucleotide sequence: TGCGCCAGCAGACAGGAACCGGGACGGACAAACAATGAGCAGTTCTTC.